This is a list of T cell receptor beta chains from one sample in a study of CD8+CD57+ T cells in acquired aplastic anemia. TCRdb re-derived calls from the reads in MiXCR, one entry per CDR3 protein. Of 150,000 to 200,000 distinct CDR3 sequences listed, less than 60% are singletons. Sequenced: sorted CD4+, CD8+, or CD8+CD57+ T cells (not recorded which) from PBMCs. These TCRs come from a human donor with aplastic anemia. CDR3s include the opening cysteine and the closing phenylalanine or tryptophan. A D gene is named only where the DNA matches it firmly. The size field is filled for only some rows; it gives once, few, many or a size class.

CDR3 DNA | CDR3 protein | clone size | V gene | D gene | J gene
TGTGCCAGCAGCTCGGGACTAGCGGGGAACTACGAGCAGTACTTC | CASSSGLAGNYEQYF | many | TRBV7-3 | TRBD2 | TRBJ2-7
TGCAGTGCACGGCCTGAAGCTTTCTTT | CSARPEAFF | NA | TRBV20-1 | NA | TRBJ1-1
TGCGCCAGCACCTCCGGGACAGGGGGGGAGGAGCAGTACTTC | CASTSGTGGEEQYF | NA | TRBV5-1 | TRBD1 | TRBJ2-7
TGTGCCAGCAGCCGGGACAGGGGGCTCTACGAGCAGTACTTC | CASSRDRGLYEQYF | few | TRBV9 | TRBD1 | TRBJ2-7
TGTGCCAGCAGCCCCGGGGTTGGGCACAAAGCAGATACGCAGTATTTT | CASSPGVGHKADTQYF | once | TRBV7-8 | NA | TRBJ2-3
TGTGCCATCAGCCCAGGGGTCCAAGAGACCCAGTACTTC | CAISPGVQETQYF | many | TRBV10-3 | NA | TRBJ2-5
TGCAGTGCTACCGGACAGGGAAAGAATGGCTACACCTTC | CSATGQGKNGYTF | many | TRBV20-1 | TRBD1 | TRBJ1-2
TGTGCCAGCAGCTTAGGAGGGGGGGCTCGGGATACGCAGTATTTT | CASSLGGGARDTQYF | many | TRBV7-9 | NA | TRBJ2-3
TGTGCCAGCAGCTTAGCAGGGGGCTATGGCTACACCTTC | CASSLAGGYGYTF | few | TRBV11-2 | TRBD1 | TRBJ1-2
TGCAGTGCTAGTTTGGGTCCCGCTGGCACCTACGAGCAGTACTTC | CSASLGPAGTYEQYF | many | TRBV20-1 | NA | TRBJ2-7
TGTGCCAGCACGTCGACTAGCGCCTCCTACGAGCAGTACTTC | CASTSTSASYEQYF | once | TRBV12-3/TRBV12-4 | TRBD2 | TRBJ2-7
TGCGCCAGCAGCTACAACCCACAGGGGAGGAATTCACCCCTCCACTTT | CASSYNPQGRNSPLHF | NA | TRBV5-1 | TRBD1 | TRBJ1-6
TGTGCCAGCAGCCTCCGACAGGGCAATAATTCACCCCTCCACTTT | CASSLRQGNNSPLHF | once | TRBV7-8 | TRBD1 | TRBJ1-6
TGCGCCAGCAGCTCGCCTCCGGGACAGCAGTACTTC | CASSSPPGQQYF | NA | TRBV10-1 | NA | TRBJ2-7
TGTGCCACCAGTGGTGGGACTGCCCGTCAGCCCCAGCATTTT | CATSGGTARQPQHF | NA | TRBV15 | NA | TRBJ1-5
TGTGCCAGTAGCGACAGGGGGCGGAACTATGGCTACACCTTC | CASSDRGRNYGYTF | once | TRBV19 | TRBD1 | TRBJ1-2
TGTGCCACCAGCAGTCCCCAGGAGCTTAATGAGCAGTTCTTC | CATSSPQELNEQFF | NA | TRBV15 | NA | TRBJ2-1
TGCAGCGTTGCCAGGGGCCACAGCTCGGGCTACGAGCAGTACTTC | CSVARGHSSGYEQYF | NA | TRBV29-1 | NA | TRBJ2-7
TGTGCCAGCATCGGGGACAGGGCCACCCAAGAGGCCCTGTACTTC | CASIGDRATQEALYF | NA | TRBV2 | TRBD1 | TRBJ2-5
TGCGCCAGCAGCCCCCAGCCCACTAGCGGGGGGGAGACCCAGTACTTC | CASSPQPTSGGETQYF | many | TRBV5-1 | TRBD2 | TRBJ2-5
TGCAGTGCAAGCTCCCGGGACAACTACGAGCAGTACTTC | CSASSRDNYEQYF | NA | TRBV20-1 | NA | TRBJ2-7
TGCGCCAGCAGCTTGGCCCTGGGGGCAGGGGGCGACGAAAAACTGTTTTTT | CASSLALGAGGDEKLFF | few | TRBV5-1 | TRBD1 | TRBJ1-4
TGTGCCAGCACCTTGGGTAGGGCTAATGAAAAACTGTTTTTT | CASTLGRANEKLFF | NA | TRBV7-2 | NA | TRBJ1-4
TGTGCCAGCAGCTTAGAGGGGGGTGACCTCGACGAGCAGTACTTC | CASSLEGGDLDEQYF | many | TRBV7-9 | NA | TRBJ2-7
TGTGCCAGCAGCGTTACAAAACGAACGAGACTAGCGGCGGGTGAGCAGTTCTTC | CASSVTKRTRLAAGEQFF | NA | TRBV2 | TRBD2 | TRBJ2-1
TGCAGCGTTGTAGAAACAGATACGCAGTATTTT | CSVVETDTQYF | NA | TRBV29-1 | NA | TRBJ2-3
TGCAGTGAGGGACAGATTAGCAATCAGCCCCAGCATTTT | CSEGQISNQPQHF | NA | TRBV20-1 | TRBD1 | TRBJ1-5
TGTGCCAGCAGTTACCCTCGAGGGGCAGATAATTCACCCCTCCACTTT | CASSYPRGADNSPLHF | many | TRBV6-6 | NA | TRBJ1-6
TGTGCCAGCACCCGGGGACAGACTGGAAACACCATATATTTT | CASTRGQTGNTIYF | many | TRBV2 | TRBD1 | TRBJ1-3
TGTGCCGGCAGTTCGCCGGGCCCGCGGGTCCTTTTT | CAGSSPGPRVLF | NA | TRBV6-5 | NA | TRBJ1-5
TGTGCCAGTAATCTGGCTAGCGGGGGGTTGCAGTATTTT | CASNLASGGLQYF | NA | TRBV19 | TRBD2 | TRBJ2-3
TGTGCCAGCAGCAGCCGGGGGGGTCGGTCGGGAGATACGCAGTATTTT | CASSSRGGRSGDTQYF | many | TRBV7-6 | TRBD2 | TRBJ2-3